Presented here are 8 T cell receptor beta chains from one specimen sequenced in a study of Tregs in tolerant kidney transplant recipients. Assay: immunoSEQ multiplex PCR; the TCRdb copy retains only in-frame clones and omits some. Of just under 65,000 clones listed, approximately 98% are singletons. The sequenced sample was Tregs from blood, obtained before the transplant. These receptors originate from a human donor who received a combined kidney and bone marrow transplant.

The chain carries TRBV5-1 and TRBJ2-7; D call uncertain. Germline values: CDR1 SGHRS, CDR2 YFSETQ. This CDR3 comprises 13 residues. V was clipped by 0 bases and J by 4 bases, with 8 bases between them. The CDR3 bases are TGCGCCAGCAGCTTGGGGCTGGTGTACGAGCAGTACTTC. Its translation: CASSLGLVYEQYF. The entire variable domain, with the rest obtained from reference TRBV5-1 and TRBJ2-7, is as follows: KAGVTQTPRYLIKTRGQQVTLSCSPISGHRSVSWYQQTPGQGLQFLFEYFSETQRNKGNFPGRFSGRQFSNSRSEMNVSTLELGDSALYLCASSLGLVYEQYFGPGTRLTVT.

The chain has TRBV5-6 and TRBJ1-2; 8 positions match TRBD1. V trimming: 5 bases; J trimming: 8 bases; junction bases outside the gene matches: 17. CDR1 and CDR2 (germline): SGHDT, YYEEEE. The CDR3 is 16 amino acids. CDR3 in DNA: TGTGCCAGCAGTTTCGCCCACTATACAGGGGGTAGAGGCTACACCTTC. Translated: CASSFAHYTGGRGYTF.

Here the CDR3 reads CASSLTLAGGQDTQYF. CDR3 DNA sequence: TGTGCCAGCAGCTTAACGCTAGCGGGAGGGCAAGATACGCAGTATTTT. The V call is TRBV7-3, the J call TRBJ2-3; TRBD2 matches at 12 bases. This CDR3 is built from 16 residues. Germline CDR1 is SGHTA and CDR2 is FQGTGA. The trim removed 0 bases at V and 5 bases at J, leaving 3 bases unmatched. The whole variable domain, remainder taken from reference TRBV7-3 and TRBJ2-3, is GAGVSQTPSNKVTEKGKYVELRCDPISGHTALYWYRQSLGQGPEFLIYFQGTGAADDSGLPNDRFFAVRPEGSVSTLKIQRTERGDSAVYLCASSLTLAGGQDTQYFGPGTRLTVL.

The chain carries TRBV10-3 and TRBJ2-5; the match to TRBD1 covers 7 bases. There are 17 residues in the CDR3. V lost 4 bases, J lost 0 bases, and 11 bases stayed unmatched. CDR1 and CDR2 (germline): ENHRY, SYGVKD. CDR3 coding DNA: TGTGCCATCAGTGCCAAATCGCCGGGACAGTACCAAGAGACCCAGTACTTC. It is translated as CAISAKSPGQYQETQYF.

The gene calls are TRBV5-4 and TRBJ2-3, with 13 bases aligning to TRBD2. The CDR3 is made up of 17 amino acids. Germline CDR1 reads SGHNT; CDR2 reads YYREEE (reference sequence). Unmatched junction bases numbered 7, after V lost 0 bases and J lost 6 bases. The CDR3 loop is CASSLGLAGGRGDTQYF. CDR3 DNA: TGTGCCAGCAGCTTGGGACTAGCGGGAGGTCGGGGGGATACGCAGTATTTT.

This chain connects TRBV5-1 to TRBJ1-1; D gene uncertain. The CDR3 covers 14 residues. Germline lookup yields CDR1 SGHRS and CDR2 YFSETQ. V lost 4 bases and J lost 0, with 10 bases in between. CDR3 sequence: CASSPGVVNTEAFF. The CDR3 nucleotides read TGCGCCAGCAGCCCTGGAGTAGTGAACACTGAAGCTTTCTTT.

The chain carries TRBV28 and TRBJ1-2; D ambiguous. Per germline, CDR1 MDHEN and CDR2 SYDVKM. CDR3 length: 13 amino acids. Trimming stripped 3 bases from V and 7 bases from J, with 12 bases between. The DNA of the CDR3 is TGTGCCAGCAGTTTTCCATCAAGAGGTGGCTACACCTTC. This codes for CASSFPSRGGYTF.

V usage is TRBV5-1 and J usage is TRBJ2-2; TRBD1 agrees at 8 bases. In germline, CDR1 is SGHRS, CDR2 YFSETQ. V lost 0 bases and J lost 4; bases outside the gene matches: 5. This CDR3 is 16 amino acids long. The CDR3 DNA follows: TGCGCCAGCAGCTTGGCAGGGGGCTTTGGCACCGGGGAGCTGTTTTTT. As protein: CASSLAGGFGTGELFF.